This T cell receptor beta chain came from a study of T cells after yellow fever vaccination. Study results and caveats: There was a possibility that FACS-sorted repertoires contained abundant clonotypes contaminating from the bulk population.

The V gene's germline CDR1 is MNHEY and CDR2 SVGAGI. The CDR3 has 15 amino acids. V was trimmed by 2 bases and J by 0 bases, leaving 7 bases between them. TCRdb re-called the 5' RACE reads with MiXCR, one entry per CDR3 protein. The sample records about 580,000 distinct CDR3 sequences, around 17% being singletons. This clonotype occurred a few times. The antigen is undetermined. The rearrangement joins TRBV6-5 to TRBJ2-2; D remains ambiguous. The input for sequencing was PBMCs, taken 5 to 6 days after the first yellow fever vaccination. The sequence derives from a young man who received the YFV17D yellow fever vaccine. The CDR3 protein is CASSYGFTNTGELFF. The CDR3 nucleotides are TGTGCCAGCAGTTACGGTTTTACGAACACCGGGGAGCTGTTTTTT.